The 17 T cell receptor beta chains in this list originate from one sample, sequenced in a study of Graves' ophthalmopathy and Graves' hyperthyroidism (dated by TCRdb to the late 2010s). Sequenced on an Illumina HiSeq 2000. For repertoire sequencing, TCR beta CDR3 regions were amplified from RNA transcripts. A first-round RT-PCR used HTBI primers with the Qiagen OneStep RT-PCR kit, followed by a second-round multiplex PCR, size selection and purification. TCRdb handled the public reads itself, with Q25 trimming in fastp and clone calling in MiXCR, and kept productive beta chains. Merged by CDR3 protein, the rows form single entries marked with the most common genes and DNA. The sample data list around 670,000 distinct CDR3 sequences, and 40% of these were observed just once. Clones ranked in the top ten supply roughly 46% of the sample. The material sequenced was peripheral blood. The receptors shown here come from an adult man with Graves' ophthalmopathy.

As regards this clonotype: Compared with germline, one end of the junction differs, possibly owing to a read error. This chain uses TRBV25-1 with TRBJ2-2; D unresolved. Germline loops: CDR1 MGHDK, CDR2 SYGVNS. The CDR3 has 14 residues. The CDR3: CAISQGGVTGELFF. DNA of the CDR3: TGTGCCATCAGTCAAGGTGGGGTCACCGGGGAGCTGTTTTTT.

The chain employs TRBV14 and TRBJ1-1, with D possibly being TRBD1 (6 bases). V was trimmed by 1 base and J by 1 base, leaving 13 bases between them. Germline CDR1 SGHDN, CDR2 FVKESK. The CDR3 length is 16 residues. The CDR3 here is CASSQVLPRGNTEAFF. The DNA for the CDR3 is TGTGCCAGCAGCCAAGTTCTTCCCAGGGGGAACACTGAAGCTTTCTTT.

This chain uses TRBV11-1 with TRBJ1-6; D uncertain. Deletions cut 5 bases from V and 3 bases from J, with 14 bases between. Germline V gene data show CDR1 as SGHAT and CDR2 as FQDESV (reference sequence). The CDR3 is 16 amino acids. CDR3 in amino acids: CASSPSLGSYNSPLHF. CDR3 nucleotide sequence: TGTGCCAGCAGCCCCTCGCTGGGCAGCTATAATTCACCCCTCCACTTT.

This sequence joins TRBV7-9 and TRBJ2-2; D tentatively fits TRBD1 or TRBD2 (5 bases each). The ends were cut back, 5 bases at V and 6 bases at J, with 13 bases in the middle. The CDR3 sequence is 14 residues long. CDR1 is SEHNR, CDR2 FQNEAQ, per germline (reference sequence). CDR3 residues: CASSVSGSSGELFF. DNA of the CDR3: TGTGCCAGCAGCGTTTCAGGGAGCTCCGGGGAGCTGTTTTTT.

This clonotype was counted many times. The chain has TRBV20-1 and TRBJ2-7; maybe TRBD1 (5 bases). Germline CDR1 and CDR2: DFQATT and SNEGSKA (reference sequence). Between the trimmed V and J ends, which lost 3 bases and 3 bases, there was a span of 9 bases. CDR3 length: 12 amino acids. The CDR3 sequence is CSASRQGYEQYF. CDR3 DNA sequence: TGCAGTGCTAGTCGGCAGGGCTACGAGCAGTACTTC.

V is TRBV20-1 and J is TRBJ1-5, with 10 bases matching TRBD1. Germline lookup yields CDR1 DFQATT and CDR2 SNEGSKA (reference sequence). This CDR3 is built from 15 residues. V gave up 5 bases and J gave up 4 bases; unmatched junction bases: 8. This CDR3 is CSAFLTGGTNQPQHF. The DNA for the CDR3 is TGCAGTGCTTTTTTGACAGGGGGCACAAATCAGCCCCAGCATTTT.

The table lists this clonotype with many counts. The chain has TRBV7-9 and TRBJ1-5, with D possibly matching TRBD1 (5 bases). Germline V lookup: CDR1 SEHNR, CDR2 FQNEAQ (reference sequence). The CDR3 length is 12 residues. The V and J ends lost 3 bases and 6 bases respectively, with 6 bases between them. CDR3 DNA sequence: TGTGCCAGCAGCTTGCAGGGTCAGCCCCAGCATTTT. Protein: CASSLQGQPQHF.

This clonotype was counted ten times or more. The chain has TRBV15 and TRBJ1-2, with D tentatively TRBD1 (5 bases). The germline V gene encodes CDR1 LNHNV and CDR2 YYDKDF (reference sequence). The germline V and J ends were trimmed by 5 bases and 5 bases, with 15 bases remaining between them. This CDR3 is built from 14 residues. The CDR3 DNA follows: TGTGCCACCAGCCCCCGGGACCCGCTGTATGGCTACACCTTC. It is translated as CATSPRDPLYGYTF.

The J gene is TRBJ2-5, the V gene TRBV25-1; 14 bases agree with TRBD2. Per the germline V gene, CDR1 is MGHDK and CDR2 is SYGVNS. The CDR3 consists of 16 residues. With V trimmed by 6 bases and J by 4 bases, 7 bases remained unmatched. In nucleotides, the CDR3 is TGTGCCAGCAGCCAATCCGGACTAGCGGGAGGAGAGACCCAGTACTTC. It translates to CASSQSGLAGGETQYF.

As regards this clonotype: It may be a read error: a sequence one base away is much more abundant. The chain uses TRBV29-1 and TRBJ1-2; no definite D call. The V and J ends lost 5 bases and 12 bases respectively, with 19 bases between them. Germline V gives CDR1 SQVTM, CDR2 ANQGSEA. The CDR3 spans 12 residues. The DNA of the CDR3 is TGCAGCGTTTCCAGCCTTATAAGTCCGAACACCTTC. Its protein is CSVSSLISPNTF.

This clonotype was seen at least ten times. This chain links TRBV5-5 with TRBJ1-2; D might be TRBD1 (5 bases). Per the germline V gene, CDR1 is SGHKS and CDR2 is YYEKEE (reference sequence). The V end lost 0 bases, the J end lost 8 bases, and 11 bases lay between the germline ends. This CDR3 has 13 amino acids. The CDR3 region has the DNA TGTGCCAGCAGCTTGGTCAGGGATCGCGGCTACACCTTC. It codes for CASSLVRDRGYTF.

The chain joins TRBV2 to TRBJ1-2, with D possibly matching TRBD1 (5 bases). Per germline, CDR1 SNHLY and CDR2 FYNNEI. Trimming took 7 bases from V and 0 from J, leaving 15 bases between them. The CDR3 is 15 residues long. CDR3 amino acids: CASIPPGRTNYGYTF. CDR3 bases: TGTGCCAGCATTCCTCCGGGACGGACTAACTATGGCTACACCTTC.

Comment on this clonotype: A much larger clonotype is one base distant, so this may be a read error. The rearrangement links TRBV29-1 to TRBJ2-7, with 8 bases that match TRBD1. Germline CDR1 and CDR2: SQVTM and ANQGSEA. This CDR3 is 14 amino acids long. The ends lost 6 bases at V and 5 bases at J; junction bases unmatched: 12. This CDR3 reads CSVTRRDRINEQYF. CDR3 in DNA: TGCAGCGTGACACGCCGGGACAGGATCAACGAGCAGTACTTC.

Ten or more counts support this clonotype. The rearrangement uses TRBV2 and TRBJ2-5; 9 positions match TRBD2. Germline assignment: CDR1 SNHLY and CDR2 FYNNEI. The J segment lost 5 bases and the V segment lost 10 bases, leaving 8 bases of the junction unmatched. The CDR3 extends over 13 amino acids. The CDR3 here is CATQREVKETQYF. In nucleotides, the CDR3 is TGTGCCACCCAGCGGGAGGTGAAGGAGACCCAGTACTTC.

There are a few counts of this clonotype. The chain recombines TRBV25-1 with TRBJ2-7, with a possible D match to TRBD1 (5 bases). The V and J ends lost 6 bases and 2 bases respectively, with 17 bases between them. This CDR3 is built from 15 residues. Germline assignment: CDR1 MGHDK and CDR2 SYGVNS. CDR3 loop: CASSPGSGRTYEQYF. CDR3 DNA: TGTGCCAGCAGCCCAGGGTCAGGGCGGACCTACGAGCAGTACTTC.

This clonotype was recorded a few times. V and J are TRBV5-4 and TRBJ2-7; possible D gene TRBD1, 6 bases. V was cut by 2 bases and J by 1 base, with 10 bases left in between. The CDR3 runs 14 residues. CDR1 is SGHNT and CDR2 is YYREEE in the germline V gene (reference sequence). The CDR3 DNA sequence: TGTGCCAGCAGCTTCTGGGGGCGATCCTACGAGCAGTACTTC. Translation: CASSFWGRSYEQYF.

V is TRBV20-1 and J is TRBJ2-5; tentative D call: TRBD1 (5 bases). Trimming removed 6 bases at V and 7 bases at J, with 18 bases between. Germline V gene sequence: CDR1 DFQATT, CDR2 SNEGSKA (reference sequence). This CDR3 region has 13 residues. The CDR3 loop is CSAGDSQELTQYF. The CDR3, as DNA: TGCAGTGCCGGAGACAGTCAAGAGTTGACCCAGTACTTC.